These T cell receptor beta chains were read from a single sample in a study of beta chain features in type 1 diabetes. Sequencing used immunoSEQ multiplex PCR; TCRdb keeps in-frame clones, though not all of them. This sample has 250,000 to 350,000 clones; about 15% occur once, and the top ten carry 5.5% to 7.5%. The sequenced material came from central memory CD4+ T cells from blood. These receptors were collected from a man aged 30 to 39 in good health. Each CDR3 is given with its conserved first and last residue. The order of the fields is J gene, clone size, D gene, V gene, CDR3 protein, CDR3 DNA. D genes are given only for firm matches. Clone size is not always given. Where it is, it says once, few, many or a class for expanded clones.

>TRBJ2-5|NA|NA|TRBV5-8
CASSLAPPGGIQETQYF
TGTGCCAGCAGCTTGGCCCCCCCGGGGGGCATCCAAGAGACCCAGTACTTC
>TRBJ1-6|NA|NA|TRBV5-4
CASSFGGDTSPLHF
TGTGCCAGCAGCTTCGGCGGAGATACTTCACCCCTCCACTTT
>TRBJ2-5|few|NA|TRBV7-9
CASSLARQETQYF
TGTGCCAGCAGCTTAGCACGGCAAGAGACCCAGTACTTC
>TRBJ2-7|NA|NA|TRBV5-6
CASSLGAGKYEQYF
TGTGCCAGCAGCTTGGGTGCAGGGAAATACGAGCAGTACTTC
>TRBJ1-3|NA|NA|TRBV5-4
CASSLEGERTGNTIYF
TGTGCCAGCAGCTTGGAGGGGGAGCGGACTGGAAACACCATATATTTT
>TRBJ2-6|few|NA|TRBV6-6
CASSRVNSGANVLTF
TGTGCCAGCAGCCGGGTCAACTCTGGGGCCAACGTCCTGACTTTC
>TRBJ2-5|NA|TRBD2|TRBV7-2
CASSPRGKETQYF
TGTGCCAGCAGCCCGCGGGGGAAAGAGACCCAGTACTTC
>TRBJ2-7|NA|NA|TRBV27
CASSFSGVAPYEQYF
TGTGCCAGCAGTTTTTCGGGGGTTGCACCCTACGAGCAGTACTTC
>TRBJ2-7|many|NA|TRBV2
CASRPTFLVREQYF
TGTGCCAGCAGGCCAACCTTTCTCGTTCGGGAGCAGTACTTC
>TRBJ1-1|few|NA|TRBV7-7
CASSLFDEAFF
TGTGCCAGCAGCTTATTCGATGAAGCTTTCTTT
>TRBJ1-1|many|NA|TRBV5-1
CASSQGSLNTEAFF
TGCGCCAGCAGCCAGGGCAGCCTTAACACTGAAGCTTTCTTT
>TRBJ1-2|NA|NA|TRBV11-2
CASSPDSFVGYTF
TGTGCCAGCAGCCCTGACAGCTTCGTCGGCTACACCTTC
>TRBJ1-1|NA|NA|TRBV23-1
CASSQPTGNTEAFF
TGCGCCAGCAGCCAACCGACAGGAAATACTGAAGCTTTCTTT
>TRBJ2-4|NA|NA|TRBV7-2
CASSHSTEAKNIQYF
TGTGCCAGCAGCCACTCAACTGAAGCCAAAAACATTCAGTACTTC
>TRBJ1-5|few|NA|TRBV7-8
CASASGQPNQPQHF
TGTGCCAGCGCCTCGGGACAACCTAATCAGCCCCAGCATTTT
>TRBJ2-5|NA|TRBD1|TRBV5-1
CASSLEVIGGKETQYF
TGCGCCAGCAGCTTGGAAGTTATAGGGGGCAAGGAGACCCAGTACTTC
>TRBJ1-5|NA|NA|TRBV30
CAWRRGAVSNQPQHF
TGTGCCTGGAGGCGGGGGGCGGTTAGCAATCAGCCCCAGCATTTT
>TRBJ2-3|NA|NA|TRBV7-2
CASSLRLGGTDTQYF
TGTGCCAGCAGCTTACGGCTAGGGGGCACAGATACGCAGTATTTT
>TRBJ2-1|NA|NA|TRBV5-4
CATRSPGSSYNEQFF
TGTGCCACCCGATCACCCGGGAGCTCCTACAATGAGCAGTTCTTC
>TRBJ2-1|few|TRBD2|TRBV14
CASSQALGLAGFSSYNEQFF
TGTGCCAGCAGCCAAGCCCTAGGACTAGCGGGATTCTCGTCCTACAATGAGCAGTTCTTC
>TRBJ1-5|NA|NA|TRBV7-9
CASSLLGFSNQPQHF
TGTGCCAGCAGCTTATTGGGGTTTAGCAATCAGCCCCAGCATTTT
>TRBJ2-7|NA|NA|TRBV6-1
CASTEGGYYEQYF
TGTGCCAGCACGGAGGGGGGTTACTACGAGCAGTACTTC
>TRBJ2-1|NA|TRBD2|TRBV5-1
CASSLQTGTSNEQFF
TGCGCCAGCAGCTTGCAAACTGGGACTAGCAATGAGCAGTTCTTC
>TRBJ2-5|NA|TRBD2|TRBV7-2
CASVESTSGETQYF
TGTGCCTCCGTCGAGAGTACTAGCGGAGAGACCCAGTACTTC
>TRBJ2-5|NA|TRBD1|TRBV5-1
CASRFTGEETQYF
TGCGCCAGCAGATTTACAGGGGAAGAGACCCAGTACTTC
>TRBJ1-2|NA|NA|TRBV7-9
CASSPLGNGYTF
TGTGCCAGCAGCCCCCTAGGCAATGGCTACACCTTC
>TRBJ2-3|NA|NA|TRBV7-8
CASSPLGGSGTDTQYF
TGTGCCAGCAGTCCCCTAGGTGGTAGCGGCACAGATACGCAGTATTTT
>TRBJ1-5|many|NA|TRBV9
CASSVAPHRPTVDQPQHF
TGTGCCAGCAGCGTAGCCCCCCACAGGCCAACGGTAGATCAGCCCCAGCATTTT
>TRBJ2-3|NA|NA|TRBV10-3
CAISEGRYSDTQYF
TGTGCCATCAGTGAGGGGCGGTATTCAGATACGCAGTATTTT
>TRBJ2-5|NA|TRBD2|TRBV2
CASSPEREQYF
TGTGCCAGCAGTCCCGAGCGGGAGCAGTACTTC
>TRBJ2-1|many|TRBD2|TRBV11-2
CASSLLTSAYPEQFF
TGTGCCAGCAGCTTATTGACTAGCGCTTACCCTGAGCAGTTCTTC
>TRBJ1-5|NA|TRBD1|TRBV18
CASSSFPGQGIISNQPQHF
TGTGCCAGCTCATCTTTTCCGGGACAGGGGATTATAAGCAATCAGCCCCAGCATTTT
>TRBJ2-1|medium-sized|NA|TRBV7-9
CASSLGYNEQFF
TGTGCCAGCAGCTTAGGGTACAATGAGCAGTTCTTC
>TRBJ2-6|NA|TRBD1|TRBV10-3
CAISGQGAGANVLTF
TGTGCCATCAGTGGACAGGGGGCCGGGGCCAACGTCCTGACTTTC
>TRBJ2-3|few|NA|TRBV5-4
CASSLDRFSLHTDTQYF
TGTGCCAGCAGCTTGGACCGGTTTAGCCTTCACACAGATACGCAGTATTTT
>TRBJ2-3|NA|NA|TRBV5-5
CASRAGPRVTDTQYF
TGTGCCAGCAGGGCCGGGCCCCGGGTGACAGATACGCAGTATTTT
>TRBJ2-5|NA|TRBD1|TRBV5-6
CASSLDRGRETQYF
TGTGCCAGCAGCCTTGACAGGGGGCGGGAGACCCAGTACTTC
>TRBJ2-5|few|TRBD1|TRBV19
CASSMTGGVTQYF
TGTGCCAGTAGTATGACAGGGGGAGTGACCCAGTACTTC
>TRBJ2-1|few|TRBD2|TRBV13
CASSQRTSGRNEQFF
TGTGCCAGCAGCCAACGCACTAGCGGGAGGAATGAGCAGTTCTTC
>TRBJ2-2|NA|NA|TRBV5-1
CASSLVTRNTGELFF
TGCGCCAGCAGCTTGGTTACTCGAAACACCGGGGAGCTGTTTTTT
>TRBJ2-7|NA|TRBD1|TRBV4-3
CASSQEITHRGNYEQYF
TGCGCCAGCAGCCAAGAGATTACGCACAGGGGGAATTACGAGCAGTACTTC
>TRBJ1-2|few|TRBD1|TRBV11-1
CASSLGQGPYGYTF
TGTGCCAGCAGCCTCGGACAGGGCCCCTATGGCTACACCTTC
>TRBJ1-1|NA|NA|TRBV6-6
CASSYSGRGNTEAFF
TGTGCCAGCAGTTACTCGGGACGGGGGAACACTGAAGCTTTCTTT
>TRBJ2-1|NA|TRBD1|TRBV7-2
CASSSWTGIVEQFF
TGTGCCAGCAGCTCCTGGACAGGGATCGTGGAGCAGTTCTTC
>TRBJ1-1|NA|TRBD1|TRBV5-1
CASSDDRGQVTEAFF
TGCGCCAGCAGCGACGACAGGGGGCAAGTCACTGAAGCTTTCTTT
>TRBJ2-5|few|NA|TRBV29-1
CSVGRNQETQYF
TGCAGCGTGGGACGGAACCAAGAGACCCAGTACTTC
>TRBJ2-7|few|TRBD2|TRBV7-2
CASSVRGGPNYEQYF
TGTGCCAGCAGCGTCCGGGGGGGCCCGAACTACGAGCAGTACTTC
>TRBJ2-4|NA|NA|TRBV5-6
CASSYSGFVRGNIQYF
TGTGCCAGCAGCTATTCAGGGTTCGTCCGGGGAAACATTCAGTACTTC
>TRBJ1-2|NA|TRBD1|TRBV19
CASSMGDRVDGYTF
TGTGCCAGTAGTATGGGAGACAGGGTGGATGGCTACACCTTC
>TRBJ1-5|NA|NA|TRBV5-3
CARSREWGRGQPQHF
TGTGCCAGAAGCAGAGAATGGGGACGGGGTCAGCCCCAGCATTTT
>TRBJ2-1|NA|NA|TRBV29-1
CSVNDRSRSYNEQFF
TGCAGCGTGAACGACAGGTCTCGATCCTACAATGAGCAGTTCTTC
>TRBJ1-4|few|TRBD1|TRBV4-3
CASSLQQGVYEKLFF
TGCGCCAGCAGCCTACAACAGGGGGTTTATGAAAAACTGTTTTTT